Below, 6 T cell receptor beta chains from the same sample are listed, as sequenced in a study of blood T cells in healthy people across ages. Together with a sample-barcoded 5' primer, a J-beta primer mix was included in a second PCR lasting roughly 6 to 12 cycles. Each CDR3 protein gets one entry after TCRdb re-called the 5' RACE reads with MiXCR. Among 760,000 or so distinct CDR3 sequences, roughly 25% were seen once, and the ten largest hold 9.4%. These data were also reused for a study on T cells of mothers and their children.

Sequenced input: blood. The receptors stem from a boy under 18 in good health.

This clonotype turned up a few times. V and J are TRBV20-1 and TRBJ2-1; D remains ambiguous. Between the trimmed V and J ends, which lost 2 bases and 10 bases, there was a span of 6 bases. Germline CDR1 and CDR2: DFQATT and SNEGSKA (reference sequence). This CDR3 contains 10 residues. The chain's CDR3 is CSARQKEQFF. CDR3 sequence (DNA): TGCAGTGCTAGACAGAAGGAGCAGTTCTTC.

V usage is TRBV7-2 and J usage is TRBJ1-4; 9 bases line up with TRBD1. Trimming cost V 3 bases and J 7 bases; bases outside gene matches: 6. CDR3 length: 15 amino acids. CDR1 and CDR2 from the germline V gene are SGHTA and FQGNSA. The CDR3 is CASSLWTGEGEKLFF. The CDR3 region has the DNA TGTGCCAGCAGCTTGTGGACAGGGGAGGGTGAAAAACTGTTTTTT.

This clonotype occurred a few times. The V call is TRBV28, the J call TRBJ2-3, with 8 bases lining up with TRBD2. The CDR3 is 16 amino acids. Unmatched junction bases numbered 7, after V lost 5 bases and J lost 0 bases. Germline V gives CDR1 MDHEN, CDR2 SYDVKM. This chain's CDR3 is CASSPRVAGSTDTQYF. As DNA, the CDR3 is TGTGCCAGCAGTCCCCGGGTAGCGGGAAGCACAGATACGCAGTATTTT. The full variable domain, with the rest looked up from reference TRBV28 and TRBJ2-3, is DVKVTQSSRYLVKRTGEKVFLECVQDMDHENMFWYRQDPGLGLRLIYFSYDVKMKEKGDIPEGYSVSREKKERFSLILESASTNQTSMYLCASSPRVAGSTDTQYFGPGTRLTVL.

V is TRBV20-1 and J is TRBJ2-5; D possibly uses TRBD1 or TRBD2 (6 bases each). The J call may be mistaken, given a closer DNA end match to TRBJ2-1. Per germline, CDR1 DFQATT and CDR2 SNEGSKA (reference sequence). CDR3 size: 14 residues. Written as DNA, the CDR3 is TGCAGTGCTACAGGAGGAGGCGGGACACCTGAGCAGTTCTTC. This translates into CSATGGGGTPEQFF.

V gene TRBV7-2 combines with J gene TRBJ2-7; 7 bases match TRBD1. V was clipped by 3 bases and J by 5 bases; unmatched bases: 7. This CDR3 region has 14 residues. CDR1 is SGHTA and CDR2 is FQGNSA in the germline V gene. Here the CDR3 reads CASSFLDRSHEQYF. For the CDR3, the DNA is TGTGCCAGCAGCTTCCTGGACAGGTCCCACGAGCAGTACTTC. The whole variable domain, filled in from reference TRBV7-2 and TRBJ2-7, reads GAGVSQSPSNKVTEKGKDVELRCDPISGHTALYWYRQSLGQGLEFLIYFQGNSAPDKSGLPSDRFSAERTGGSVSTLTIQRTQQEDSAVYLCASSFLDRSHEQYFGPGTRLTVT.

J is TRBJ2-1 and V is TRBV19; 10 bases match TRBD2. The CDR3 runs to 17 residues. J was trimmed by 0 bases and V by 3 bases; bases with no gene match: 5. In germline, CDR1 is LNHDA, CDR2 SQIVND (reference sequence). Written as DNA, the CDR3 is TGTGCCAGTAGTATGGGTAGCGGGGGGCCCTCCTACAATGAGCAGTTCTTC. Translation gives CASSMGSGGPSYNEQFF.